Listed below are T cell receptor beta chains from one sample, sequenced in a study of CD8 T cells in ankylosing spondylitis. TCRdb fed the 5' RACE reads into MiXCR, producing one record per CDR3 protein. Altogether some 39,000 distinct CDR3 sequences are present, around an eighth being singletons, with the ten largest covering about a third. Specimen: synovial fluid, either unsorted or a sorted T cell fraction (not recorded which). The receptors shown here come from a male donor with ankylosing spondylitis. The CDR3 runs from the conserved cysteine through the conserved F or W. The D gene is left open where the match is weak. Clone size, where shown, is once, few, many, or a class for clones that have expanded.

TRBJ1-5	.	TRBV27	many	TGTGCCAGCACCACTAGTGTAAATCAGCCCCAGCATTTT	CASTTSVNQPQHF
TRBJ1-1	.	TRBV7-9	.	TGTGCCAGCAGCCTCGACACAGTTGAAGCTTTCTTT	CASSLDTVEAFF
TRBJ2-7	.	TRBV7-9	many	TGTGCCAGCAGCCCATTCTTCGGGGGCTCCTACGAGCAGTACTTC	CASSPFFGGSYEQYF
TRBJ1-5	.	TRBV27	few	TGTGCCAGCAGTTTCCGACACGGCAATCAGCCCCAGCATTTT	CASSFRHGNQPQHF
TRBJ2-2	TRBD2	TRBV24-1	many	TGTGCCACCAGTGATTTTGGGGGGGGCACCGGGGAGCTGTTTTTT	CATSDFGGGTGELFF
TRBJ2-1	.	TRBV10-3	.	TGTGCCATCAGTGAGTCCGGGCAGTACAATGAGCAGTTCTTC	CAISESGQYNEQFF
TRBJ1-1	.	TRBV9	.	TGTGCCAGCAGCGTTCAGGCAGGGTCGACTGAAGCTTTCTTT	CASSVQAGSTEAFF
TRBJ2-7	TRBD1	TRBV5-1	many	TGCGCCAGCAGCTATGGGACAGGGTACGAGCAGTACTTC	CASSYGTGYEQYF
TRBJ2-1	.	TRBV28	.	TGTGCCAGCAGTTCCGGGGCGGGCTCCTACAATGAGCAGTTCTTC	CASSSGAGSYNEQFF
TRBJ2-7	TRBD1	TRBV9	many	TGTGCCAGCAGCGTCTCCGGACAGGCCTACGAGCAGTACTTC	CASSVSGQAYEQYF
TRBJ2-3	.	TRBV12-3/TRBV12-4	many	TGTGCCAGCACCCATGAGCTCACAGATACGCAGTATTTT	CASTHELTDTQYF
TRBJ2-1	.	TRBV4-1	few	TGCGCCAGCAGCCAAGAATTGACAAGCTCCTACAATGAGCAGTTCTTC	CASSQELTSSYNEQFF
TRBJ2-1	.	TRBV11-2	.	TGTGCCAGCAGCTTCAAGTTATTAAACAATGAGCAGTTCTTC	CASSFKLLNNEQFF
TRBJ1-1	.	TRBV25-1	few	TGTGCCAGCAGTCCCACCGGGCAACTCACGAGGGACACTGAAGCTTTCTTT	CASSPTGQLTRDTEAFF
TRBJ2-7	.	TRBV6-2/TRBV6-3	many	TGTGCCAGCAGCCTGGACAGCACGGTCTACGAGCAGTACTTC	CASSLDSTVYEQYF
TRBJ2-7	.	TRBV6-1	many	TGTGCCAGCAGTGAAGTCCCGACCTACGAGCAGTACTTC	CASSEVPTYEQYF
TRBJ1-1	.	TRBV7-2	.	TGTGCCAGCAGCCCCTTAGGGGGGAACACTGAAGCTTTCTTT	CASSPLGGNTEAFF
TRBJ1-1	.	TRBV7-9	many	TGTGCCAGCAGCCTCTTCGGGGGTGGGGCTTTCTTT	CASSLFGGGAFF
TRBJ2-7	.	TRBV20-1	few	TGCAGTGCTAGTCGGTGGGAGGCTCCCTACGAGCAGTACTTC	CSASRWEAPYEQYF
TRBJ2-3	.	TRBV12-3/TRBV12-4	many	TGTGCCAGCACATTGAGCGATAGCACAGATACGCAGTATTTT	CASTLSDSTDTQYF
TRBJ2-2	.	TRBV10-1	.	TGCGCCAGCAGTGAGTCACCCCGATACACCGGGGAGCTGTTTTTT	CASSESPRYTGELFF
TRBJ1-1	.	TRBV5-1	many	TGCGCCAGCAGCTTTTCTCCAGGGCAGAACACTGAAGCTTTCTTT	CASSFSPGQNTEAFF
TRBJ2-7	TRBD2	TRBV7-8	large	TGTGCCAGCAGCCTACTATCGGGACTAGCGGCATACGAGCAGTACTTC	CASSLLSGLAAYEQYF
TRBJ2-3	TRBD2	TRBV5-6	many	TGTGCCAGCAGCTGGACTAGCGGGAGCGGGAAGTATTTT	CASSWTSGSGKYF
TRBJ1-2	.	TRBV7-9	.	TGTGCCAGCAGCTTCTACAGGGTGCCTAACTATGGCTACACCTTC	CASSFYRVPNYGYTF
TRBJ2-1	.	TRBV6-2/TRBV6-3	.	TGTGCCAGCAGCCCTGAATTCTACAATGAGCAGTTCTTC	CASSPEFYNEQFF